This TCR beta chain was sequenced for a study of T cell repertoires in ileal Crohn's disease. Study conclusions and caveats: Active smokers at surgery had more clonal expansions than non-smokers.

Note on this clone: Its antigen remains unknown.

Included were adult ileal or ileocolonic Crohn's patients indicated for ileocolonic resection. V was pared by 8 bases and J by 0 bases, with 10 bases between. The CDR3 is 13 residues long. CDR1 is MNHEY, CDR2 SVGAGI, per germline. Assay: immunoSEQ multiplex PCR; the TCRdb copy retains only in-frame clones and omits some. The sample yields approximately 27,000 clones, approximately 78% seen once. The source of this sequence is an adult with Crohn's disease. Sequenced input: ileal tissue. The chain has TRBV6-5 and TRBJ1-1, with a weak D call TRBD1 (5 bases). CDR3 residues: CASCTGVNTEAFF. The DNA for the CDR3 is TGTGCCAGCTGTACAGGAGTGAACACTGAAGCTTTCTTT.